These 16 T cell receptor beta chains came from one sample sequenced in a study of blood T cells in healthy people across ages. With a J-beta primer mix and a sample-barcoded 5' primer, a second PCR ran 7 to 11 cycles. Each CDR3 protein is one row after TCRdb ran MiXCR on the 5' RACE reads. The data hold about 760,000 distinct CDR3 sequences, with roughly three fifths observed a single time. The sample was blood. These receptors were collected from a man between 35 and 55 years old in good health.

The chain links TRBV7-6 to TRBJ2-5, with D tentatively TRBD1 (6 bases). The germline V gene encodes CDR1 SGHVS and CDR2 FNYEAQ. V was trimmed by 1 base and J by 10 bases, leaving 13 bases between them. This CDR3 region has 13 residues. CDR3 in amino acids: CASSLGPPGDQYF. The CDR3 bases are TGTGCCAGCAGCTTAGGCCCTCCAGGGGACCAGTACTTC.

The chain couples TRBV4-2 to TRBJ2-5; 14 nucleotides agree with TRBD2. The CDR3 totals 16 residues. CDR1 is LGHNA, CDR2 YNFKEQ, per germline. V dropped 3 bases and J dropped 6; count of bases not matched to a gene: 6. The CDR3 sequence is CASSQETSGGAKTQYF. The CDR3 DNA reads TGTGCCAGCAGCCAGGAGACTAGCGGGGGGGCAAAGACCCAGTACTTC.

V is TRBV7-6 and J is TRBJ2-6, with unresolved D. The CDR3 runs to 17 residues. CDR1 and CDR2 from the germline V gene are SGHVS and FNYEAQ. V was shortened by 1 base and J by 0 bases, with 10 bases between the two germline ends. Here the CDR3 reads CASSLEPRFSGANVLTF. CDR3 nucleotide sequence: TGTGCCAGCAGCTTAGAGCCACGTTTCTCTGGGGCCAACGTCCTGACTTTC.

The gene calls are TRBV6-5 and TRBJ2-5; 7 bases align to TRBD2. Germline trimming cut 0 bases from V and 5 bases from J; bases unmatched to any gene: 6. In germline, CDR1 is MNHEY, CDR2 SVGAGI. There are 15 residues in the CDR3. The CDR3 nucleotides read TGTGCCAGCAGTTACTCGACCGGGGAGGGGGAGACCCAGTACTTC. Amino acids: CASSYSTGEGETQYF.

The chain links TRBV7-2 to TRBJ2-5; 10 bases match TRBD1. This CDR3 contains 18 residues. Germline CDR1 is SGHTA and CDR2 is FQGNSA. J lost 5 bases, V lost 3 bases, and 15 bases had no gene match. The CDR3: CASSFWATGGAVLETQYF. In nucleotides, the CDR3 is TGTGCCAGCAGCTTTTGGGCGACAGGGGGCGCGGTACTGGAGACCCAGTACTTC.

The chain recombines TRBV25-1 with TRBJ2-7, with D possibly matching TRBD2 (5 bases). The germline CDR1 and CDR2 sequences are MGHDK and SYGVNS. V shed 7 bases and J shed 2 bases, with 12 bases lying between them. This CDR3 is 13 amino acids long. The DNA of the CDR3 is TGTGCCAGCATAAAGACGGGGACCTACGAGCAGTACTTC. Its translation is CASIKTGTYEQYF.

Of note for this clonotype: A read error is likely, as this CDR3 ends without the conserved phenylalanine or tryptophan. The V call is TRBV25-1, the J call TRBJ1-1, with unresolved D. Trimming left V 3 bases short and J 2 bases short, with 10 bases between. Germline CDR1 and CDR2: MGHDK and SYGVNS. The CDR3 is made up of 14 amino acids. The CDR3 bases are TGTGCCAGCAGTGACGCGGCAGTCAACACTGAAGCTTTCGTT. Translated: CASSDAAVNTEAFV.

The chain employs TRBV7-9 and TRBJ1-2; no clear D. Germline loops: CDR1 SEHNR, CDR2 FQNEAQ (reference sequence). The CDR3 runs to 13 residues. The V end lost 4 bases, the J end lost 7 bases, and 13 bases lay between the germline ends. CDR3 residues: CASSSMVGSGYTF. In DNA form, the CDR3 reads TGTGCCAGCAGCTCGATGGTTGGTAGTGGCTACACCTTC.

The genes are TRBV28 and TRBJ1-2; perhaps TRBD1 as D (6 bases). The CDR3 extends over 12 amino acids. Germline-derived CDR1 and CDR2 are MDHEN and SYDVKM. CDR3 in amino acids: CPIETGIRGYTF. As DNA, the CDR3 is TGTCCCATCGAAACAGGGATTCGAGGCTACACCTTC.

This clonotype has a handful of counts. This chain connects TRBV6-5 to TRBJ2-1; 8 bases map to TRBD2. CDR3 length: 15 residues. Germline CDR1 is MNHEY and CDR2 is SVGAGI. V lost 5 bases, J lost 12 bases, and 15 bases stayed unmatched. CDR3 loop: CASSTSQGLVGGQFF. CDR3 sequence (DNA): TGTGCCAGCAGTACCTCACAGGGACTAGTAGGGGGGCAGTTCTTC.

The genes are TRBV20-1 and TRBJ2-7; D call uncertain. Germline V gene data show CDR1 as DFQATT and CDR2 as SNEGSKA (reference sequence). The CDR3 runs to 11 residues. Between the trimmed V and J ends, which lost 3 bases and 3 bases, there was a span of 6 bases. The CDR3 protein is CSARELYEQYF. CDR3 in DNA: TGCAGTGCTAGGGAACTCTACGAGCAGTACTTC.

This clonotype has only a few counts. The chain employs TRBV7-2 and TRBJ1-6; no clear D. CDR1 is SGHTA, CDR2 FQGNSA, per germline. This CDR3 is 14 amino acids long. V was clipped by 2 bases and J by 6 bases, with 8 bases between them. In nucleotides, the CDR3 is TGTGCCAGCAGCTTAACCAGATTTAATTCACCCCTCCACTTT. Translated: CASSLTRFNSPLHF. The entire variable domain, with the rest obtained from reference TRBV7-2 and TRBJ1-6, is as follows: GAGVSQSPSNKVTEKGKDVELRCDPISGHTALYWYRQSLGQGLEFLIYFQGNSAPDKSGLPSDRFSAERTGGSVSTLTIQRTQQEDSAVYLCASSLTRFNSPLHFGNGTRLTVT.

The V and J genes are TRBV10-3 and TRBJ2-5; D gene unclear. Germline CDR1 and CDR2: ENHRY and SYGVKD. CDR3 size: 14 residues. Trimming removed 6 bases at V and 1 base at J, with 12 bases between. The CDR3 sequence is CAISSGGAQETQYF. In DNA, the CDR3 is TGTGCCATCAGCTCGGGCGGAGCCCAAGAGACCCAGTACTTC.

The V and J genes are TRBV3-1 and TRBJ1-2; D gene uncertain. The germline V gene encodes CDR1 LGHDT and CDR2 YNNKEL (reference sequence). The CDR3 contains 15 residues. The V gene lost 0 bases and the J gene lost 2 bases, with 10 bases spanning the gap. The CDR3 DNA follows: TGTGCCAGCAGCCAAGATGAACAGACGAACTATGGCTACACCTTC. This translates into CASSQDEQTNYGYTF.

V is TRBV12-3 or TRBV12-4 and J is TRBJ2-5; TRBD1 matches at 8 bases. The junction had 6 bases not matched to a gene; V was cut back by 4 bases and J by 2 bases. CDR3 length equals 15 residues. CDR3 sequence: CASSSRDRFQETQYF. CDR3 sequence (DNA): TGTGCCAGCAGTTCCCGGGACAGGTTTCAAGAGACCCAGTACTTC.

V and J are TRBV27 and TRBJ2-3; D not certain. V was pared by 2 bases and J by 0 bases, with 6 bases between. The CDR3 consists of 14 residues. Germline-derived CDR1 and CDR2 are MNHEY and SMNVEV (reference sequence). The CDR3 nucleotides are TGTGCCAGCAGTTTACACGCTAGCACAGATACGCAGTATTTT. Translating gives CASSLHASTDTQYF.